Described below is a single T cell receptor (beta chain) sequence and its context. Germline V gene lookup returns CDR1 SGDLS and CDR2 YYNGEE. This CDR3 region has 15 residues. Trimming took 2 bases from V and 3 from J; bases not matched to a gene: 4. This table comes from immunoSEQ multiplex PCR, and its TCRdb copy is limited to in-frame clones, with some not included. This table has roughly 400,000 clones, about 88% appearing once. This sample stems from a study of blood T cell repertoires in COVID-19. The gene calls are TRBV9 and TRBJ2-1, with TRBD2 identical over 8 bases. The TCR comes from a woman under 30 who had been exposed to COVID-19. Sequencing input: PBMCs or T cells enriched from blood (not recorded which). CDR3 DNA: TGTGCCAGCAGCGTGGTAGCGGGATACTACAATGAGCAGTTCTTC. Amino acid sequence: CASSVVAGYYNEQFF.